The 20 T cell receptor beta chains below come from one sample, sequenced in a study of T cell repertoires in cytomegalovirus infection. One entry per CDR3 protein results from TCRdb running MiXCR on the reads. Of 900,000 to 950,000 distinct CDR3 sequences in the sample, approximately 32% were seen once. Their specific antigens are unknown. The sequenced sample was cultured CD8+ T cells from PBMCs, obtained from culture after CMV antigen stimulation. The source of these receptors is a human donor in good health (CMV status not recorded). Some clones in this sample may be carry-over from other donors' samples.

This clonotype was observed a few times. The chain has TRBV27 and TRBJ1-3; the D gene is possibly TRBD1 (5 bases). V lost 6 bases and J lost 0, with 15 bases in between. The CDR3 runs to 16 residues. CDR1 MNHEY and CDR2 SMNVEV come from the germline V gene (reference sequence). CDR3 nucleotides: TGTGCCAGCAGCCCTAACCCGGGGGTCTCTGGAAACACCATATATTTT. Its translation: CASSPNPGVSGNTIYF.

This clonotype has just a few counts. This chain uses TRBV7-8 with TRBJ2-2; either TRBD1 or TRBD2 may fit D (5 bases each). Germline V gives CDR1 SGHVS, CDR2 FQNEAQ. The CDR3 sequence is 15 residues long. The V and J ends lost 6 bases and 5 bases respectively, with 16 bases between them. Here the CDR3 reads CASRRQRGQTGELFF. The CDR3 bases are TGTGCCAGCAGGCGCCAGAGGGGCCAGACCGGGGAGCTGTTTTTT.

A few counts support this clonotype. The genes are TRBV7-8 and TRBJ2-7, with TRBD1 matching 9 bases. V lost 3 bases and J lost 0; bases outside the gene matches: 3. The CDR3 contains 15 residues. Germline V gene sequence: CDR1 SGHVS, CDR2 FQNEAQ. The CDR3 here is CASSFGTGHSYEQYF. The CDR3 coding sequence is TGTGCCAGCAGCTTCGGGACAGGGCACTCCTACGAGCAGTACTTC. The full variable domain, its missing parts supplied by reference TRBV7-8 and TRBJ2-7, is GAGVSQSPRYKVAKRGQDVALRCDPISGHVSLFWYQQALGQGPEFLTYFQNEAQLDKSGLPSDRFFAERPEGSVSTLKIQRTQQEDSAVYLCASSFGTGHSYEQYFGPGTRLTVT.

This clonotype was seen only a few times. This chain uses TRBV6-5 with TRBJ1-1; D possibly corresponds to TRBD1 (5 bases). The germline V gene encodes CDR1 MNHEY and CDR2 SVGAGI. The V and J ends lost 0 bases and 0 bases respectively, with 11 bases between them. CDR3 length: 16 residues. CDR3 nucleotides: TGTGCCAGCAGTTACTCAGACGGGGCTGTGAACACTGAAGCTTTCTTT. It encodes CASSYSDGAVNTEAFF.

There are a few counts of this clonotype. This chain links TRBV6-2 or TRBV6-3 with TRBJ2-7, with 9 bases lining up with TRBD1. Trimming removed 0 bases from V and 4 bases from J; junction bases left unmatched: 4. This CDR3 contains 15 residues. Germline CDR1 and CDR2: MNHEY and SVGEGT. CDR3 region: CASSYSDRGGYEQYV. The CDR3 nucleotides are TGTGCCAGCAGTTACTCGGACAGGGGAGGGTACGAGCAGTACGTC.

This clonotype was observed a few times. The V call is TRBV27, the J call TRBJ2-5, with D hard to call. CDR1 is MNHEY and CDR2 is SMNVEV in the germline V gene (reference sequence). Trimming removed 5 bases at V and 5 bases at J, with 9 bases between. The CDR3 sequence is 12 residues long. The CDR3 DNA reads TGTGCCAGCAGTCCTTCCCGGGAGACCCAGTACTTC. Translating it yields CASSPSRETQYF.

This clonotype occurred a few times. V is TRBV3-1 and J is TRBJ1-5; a possible D gene is TRBD1 (5 bases). Germline lookup yields CDR1 LGHDT and CDR2 YNNKEL (reference sequence). Deletions cut 2 bases from V and 1 base from J, with 12 bases between. The CDR3 totals 16 residues. The CDR3 loop is CASSQRGEGSNQPQHF. For the CDR3, the DNA is TGTGCCAGCAGCCAACGGGGGGAGGGGAGCAATCAGCCCCAGCATTTT.

This clonotype has only one observation. An end of the junction does not agree with germline; a read error may underlie this. The V call is TRBV7-8, the J call TRBJ2-5, with 7 bases fitting TRBD1. The CDR3 is 14 amino acids. The germline CDR1 and CDR2 sequences are SGHVS and FQNEAQ. The CDR3 reads CVSRNDRERETQYF. As DNA, the CDR3 is TGTGTCAGCAGAAACGACAGGGAACGAGAGACCCAGTACTTC.

This clonotype has a handful of counts. The V and J genes are TRBV27 and TRBJ2-7; a possible D gene is TRBD1 (5 bases). Germline V gene data show CDR1 as MNHEY and CDR2 as SMNVEV (reference sequence). The CDR3 loop spans 15 amino acids. Trimming took off 5 bases at V and 3 bases at J, with 17 bases between the two ends. The DNA of the CDR3 is TGTGCCAGCAGTACAGCCAGGGTATTAGTCTACGAGCAGTACTTC. Its translation: CASSTARVLVYEQYF.

This rearrangement joins TRBV28 to TRBJ1-1, with D tentatively TRBD1 (6 bases). CDR3 length: 14 amino acids. V was pared by 10 bases and J by 1 base, with 16 bases between. Germline loops: CDR1 MDHEN, CDR2 SYDVKM. CDR3: CATKQGETNTEAFF. CDR3 nucleotides: TGTGCCACCAAACAGGGAGAGACGAACACTGAAGCTTTCTTT.

This clonotype came up many times. The genes are TRBV12-3 or TRBV12-4 and TRBJ2-1, with TRBD2 identical over 7 bases. The CDR3 covers 15 residues. Trimming at V came to 0 bases and at J to 8 bases, leaving 7 bases not matched to a gene. CDR3 DNA sequence: TGTGCCAGCAGTTTAGCTCTAAGCGGGAACTATGAGCAGTTCTTC. Its translation: CASSLALSGNYEQFF.

J is TRBJ2-1 and V is TRBV20-1; D gene uncertain. The germline V gene encodes CDR1 DFQATT and CDR2 SNEGSKA (reference sequence). Trimming took 3 bases from V and 10 from J, leaving 19 bases between them. The CDR3 totals 14 residues. CDR3 protein: CSASMSYPLGEQFF. CDR3 DNA: TGCAGTGCTAGTATGTCCTACCCCCTCGGGGAGCAGTTCTTC.

This rearrangement joins TRBV7-9 to TRBJ1-2; D is unclear. Per the germline V gene, CDR1 is SEHNR and CDR2 is FQNEAQ (reference sequence). CDR3 length: 14 amino acids. V was clipped by 1 base and J by 7 bases, with 13 bases between them. CDR3 amino acids: CASSLGQPFTGYTF. The CDR3 nucleotides are TGTGCCAGCAGCTTAGGGCAGCCCTTCACTGGCTACACCTTC. The full variable domain, rest sourced from reference TRBV7-9 and TRBJ1-2, is DTGVSQNPRHKITKRGQNVTFRCDPISEHNRLYWYRQTLGQGPEFLTYFQNEAQLEKSRLLSDRFSAERPKGSFSTLEIQRTEQGDSAMYLCASSLGQPFTGYTFGSGTRLTVV.

The chain joins TRBV20-1 to TRBJ2-7, with 7 bases aligning to TRBD1. The length of the CDR3 is 12 residues. CDR1 is DFQATT and CDR2 is SNEGSKA in the germline V gene (reference sequence). V lost 1 base to trimming and J lost 6 bases; unmatched junction nucleotides: 3. CDR3 nucleotide sequence: TGCAGTGCTAGAGGACAGGGACGCGAGCAGTACTTC. It encodes CSARGQGREQYF.

The CDR3 sequence is CASWDKRFISGYTF. The CDR3, as DNA: TGTGCCAGTTGGGACAAGCGGTTTATATCGGGCTACACCTTC. The chain combines TRBV19 with TRBJ1-2; D might be TRBD1 (6 bases). V gave up 8 bases and J gave up 8 bases, with 21 bases separating them. CDR3 size: 14 residues. Germline V gene data show CDR1 as LNHDA and CDR2 as SQIVND (reference sequence).

V usage is TRBV2 and J usage is TRBJ1-1, with 9 bases that match TRBD1. Looked up from germline, CDR1 is SNHLY and CDR2 is FYNNEI. The V and J ends lost 10 bases and 3 bases, in that order; junction bases with no gene match: 6. There are 13 residues in the CDR3. The CDR3 region has the DNA TGTGCCATCGGACAGGGGAGTCACACTGAAGCTTTCTTT. Protein: CAIGQGSHTEAFF.

The chain is built from TRBV5-6 and TRBJ2-7; D possibly corresponds to TRBD1 (5 bases). V lost 4 bases to trimming and J lost 2 bases, with 13 bases between them. The germline gives CDR1 SGHDT, CDR2 YYEEEE. This CDR3 contains 14 residues. This CDR3 reads CASSQGESTYEQYV. Here the CDR3 DNA reads TGTGCCAGCAGCCAGGGTGAGAGCACCTACGAGCAGTACGTC.

The V gene is TRBV6-2 or TRBV6-3, the J gene TRBJ2-3; no clear D gene. V was pared by 5 bases and J by 6 bases, with 9 bases between. Germline CDR1 MNHEY, CDR2 SVGEGT. The CDR3 has 12 residues. In nucleotides, the CDR3 is TGTGCCAGCAGTGCGGCGTGGGATACGCAGTATTTT. Its translation is CASSAAWDTQYF.

The chain has TRBV7-9 and TRBJ1-6; D is undetermined. Trimming removed 5 bases at V and 8 bases at J, with 7 bases between. The CDR3 has 12 residues. CDR1 is SEHNR, CDR2 FQNEAQ, per germline (reference sequence). The CDR3 sequence is CASSLSYSPLHF. In DNA, the CDR3 is TGTGCCAGCAGCCTATCTTATTCACCCCTCCACTTT.

This chain connects TRBV6-2 or TRBV6-3 to TRBJ2-5; D not resolved. Trimming pared 5 bases from V and 0 bases from J, leaving 7 bases between. From germline, CDR1 is MNHEY and CDR2 SVGEGT. The length of the CDR3 is 13 residues. CDR3 sequence reads: CASSPLDQETQYF. CDR3 nucleotides: TGTGCCAGCAGTCCTCTAGACCAAGAGACCCAGTACTTC.